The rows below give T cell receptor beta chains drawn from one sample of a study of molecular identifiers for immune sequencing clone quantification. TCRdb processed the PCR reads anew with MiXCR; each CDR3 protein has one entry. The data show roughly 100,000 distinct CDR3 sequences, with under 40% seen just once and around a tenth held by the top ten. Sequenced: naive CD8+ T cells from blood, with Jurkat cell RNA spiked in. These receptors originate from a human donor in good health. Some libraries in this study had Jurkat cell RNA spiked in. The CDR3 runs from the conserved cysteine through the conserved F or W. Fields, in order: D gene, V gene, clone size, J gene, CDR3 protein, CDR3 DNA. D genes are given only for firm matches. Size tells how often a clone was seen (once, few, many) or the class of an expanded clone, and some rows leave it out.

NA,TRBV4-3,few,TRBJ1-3,CASSQDPAPSGNTIYF,TGCGCCAGCAGCCAAGATCCGGCTCCCTCTGGAAACACCATATATTTT
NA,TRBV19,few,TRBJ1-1,CATAGTPNTEAFF,TGTGCCACCGCGGGCACTCCGAACACTGAAGCTTTCTTT
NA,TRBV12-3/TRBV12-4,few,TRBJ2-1,CASRTFESYNEQFF,TGTGCCAGCAGGACGTTCGAGTCCTACAATGAGCAGTTCTTC
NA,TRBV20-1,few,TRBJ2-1,CSVAARPQGNEQFF,TGCAGTGTGGCCGCTCGGCCACAAGGCAATGAGCAGTTCTTC
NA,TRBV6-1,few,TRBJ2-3,CASSEEVSTSTDTQYF,TGTGCCAGCAGTGAAGAGGTTAGCACTAGCACAGATACGCAGTATTTT
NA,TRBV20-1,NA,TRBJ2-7,CSARTRSSYEQYF,TGCAGTGCTAGGACAAGGAGCTCCTACGAGCAGTACTTC
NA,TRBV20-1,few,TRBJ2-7,CSATPQGGTYEQYF,TGCAGTGCTACCCCCCAGGGGGGGACCTACGAGCAGTACTTC
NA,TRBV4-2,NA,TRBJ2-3,CASSQEIGETDTQYF,TGTGCCAGCAGCCAAGAGATAGGGGAAACAGATACGCAGTATTTT
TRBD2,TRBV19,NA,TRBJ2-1,CASSIVSGLAVEQFF,TGTGCCAGTAGTATAGTTTCGGGACTAGCGGTTGAGCAGTTCTTC
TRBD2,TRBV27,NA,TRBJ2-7,CASEGLAGEYGGQYF,TGTGCCAGCGAGGGACTAGCGGGAGAATATGGTGGGCAGTACTTC
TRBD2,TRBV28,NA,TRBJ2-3,CASSQTSVSGRVTDTQYF,TGTGCCAGCAGTCAGACCTCCGTTAGCGGGAGGGTTACAGATACGCAGTATTTT
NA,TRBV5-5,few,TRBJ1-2,CASSSLGGERNYGYTF,TGTGCCAGCAGCTCTCTCGGGGGGGAGAGGAACTATGGCTACACCTTC
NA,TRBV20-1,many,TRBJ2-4,CSAISRVAKNIQYF,TGCAGTGCTATAAGCAGAGTAGCCAAAAACATTCAGTACTTC
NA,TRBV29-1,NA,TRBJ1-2,CSVLGGGYGYTF,TGCAGCGTTTTAGGGGGGGGCTATGGCTACACCTTC
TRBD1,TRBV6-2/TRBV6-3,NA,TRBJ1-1,CASSYGTVITEAFF,TGTGCCAGCAGTTACGGGACAGTGATCACTGAAGCTTTCTTT
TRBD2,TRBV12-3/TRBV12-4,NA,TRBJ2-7,CASSLVGRVDEQYF,TGTGCCAGCAGTTTGGTCGGGAGGGTAGACGAGCAGTACTTC
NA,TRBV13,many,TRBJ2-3,CASSLVGRGDTQYF,TGTGCCAGCAGCTTGGTAGGGAGAGGGGATACGCAGTATTTT
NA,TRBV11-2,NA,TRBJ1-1,CASSFGSAEAFF,TGTGCCAGCAGCTTCGGATCCGCTGAAGCTTTCTTT
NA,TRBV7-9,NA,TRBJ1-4,CASGLLSGDEKLFF,TGTGCCAGCGGCTTGTTAAGCGGGGATGAAAAACTGTTTTTT
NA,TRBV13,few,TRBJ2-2,CASSLPRLGNTGELFF,TGTGCCAGCAGCTTGCCCCGGTTGGGGAACACCGGGGAGCTGTTTTTT
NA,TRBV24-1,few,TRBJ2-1,CATSDGEQFF,TGTGCCACCAGTGACGGTGAGCAGTTCTTC
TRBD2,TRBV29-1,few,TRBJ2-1,CSVESTSGSSYNEQFF,TGCAGCGTTGAATCGACTAGCGGTAGCTCCTACAATGAGCAGTTCTTC
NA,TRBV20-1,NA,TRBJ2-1,CSAELFNEQFF,TGCAGTGCTGAACTGTTCAATGAGCAGTTCTTC
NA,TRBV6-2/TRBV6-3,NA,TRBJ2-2,CASSLAGEWGTGELFF,TGTGCCAGCAGCCTGGCAGGGGAGTGGGGCACCGGGGAGCTGTTTTTT
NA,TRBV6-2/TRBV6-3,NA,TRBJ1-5,CASSDLGTAISGPQHF,TGTGCCAGCAGTGACTTAGGGACGGCCATTTCGGGGCCCCAGCATTTT
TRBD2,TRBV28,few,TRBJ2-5,CAGSPPDGRVKETQYF,TGTGCCGGCAGCCCTCCCGACGGGAGGGTCAAAGAGACCCAGTACTTC
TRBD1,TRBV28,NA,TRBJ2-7,CASSYPGQGYYSYEQYF,TGTGCCAGCAGTTACCCGGGACAGGGATACTATTCCTACGAGCAGTACTTC
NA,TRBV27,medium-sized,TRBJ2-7,CASSLDGYEQYF,TGTGCCAGCAGTCTTGACGGCTACGAGCAGTACTTC
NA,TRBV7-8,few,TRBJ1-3,CASSLVGGRTVGNTIYF,TGTGCCAGCAGCTTAGTAGGAGGACGGACAGTCGGCAACACCATATATTTT
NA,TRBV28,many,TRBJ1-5,CASSLLGVGSNQPQHF,TGTGCCAGCAGTTTATTAGGGGTGGGGAGCAATCAGCCCCAGCATTTT
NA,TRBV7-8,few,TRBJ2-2,CASSFAQGSVFF,NA
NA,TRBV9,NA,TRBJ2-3,CASSVSAGRALDTQYF,TGTGCCAGCAGCGTAAGTGCTGGCAGGGCGTTAGATACGCAGTATTTT
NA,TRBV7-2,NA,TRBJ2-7,CASSLDRFAYERYF,TGTGCCAGCAGCTTAGACCGCTTCGCCTACGAGCGGTACTTC
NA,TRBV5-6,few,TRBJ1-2,CASSLRGTALFGYTF,TGTGCCAGCAGCTTGCGCGGCACGGCATTGTTCGGCTACACCTTC
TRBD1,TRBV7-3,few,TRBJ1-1,CASSPSGGGGNTEAFF,TGTGCCAGCAGCCCCTCAGGGGGCGGTGGAAACACTGAAGCTTTCTTT
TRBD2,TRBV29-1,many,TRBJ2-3,CSVDGTSGSDTQYF,TGCAGCGTTGATGGGACTAGCGGGAGCGATACGCAGTATTTT
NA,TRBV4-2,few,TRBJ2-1,CASSRPRDAVEQFF,TGTGCCAGCAGCCGGCCCCGTGACGCGGTTGAGCAGTTCTTC
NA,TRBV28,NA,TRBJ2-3,CASSFFGLAVTDTQYF,TGTGCCAGCAGTTTTTTTGGGTTAGCGGTCACAGATACGCAGTATTTT
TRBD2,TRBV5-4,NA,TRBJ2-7,CASSLAMHWTRAGVEQYF,TGTGCCAGCAGCTTGGCGATGCATTGGACACGGGCGGGGGTCGAGCAGTACTTC
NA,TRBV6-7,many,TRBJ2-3,CARESGTTDTQYF,TGTGCCAGGGAATCCGGGACTACAGATACGCAGTATTTT
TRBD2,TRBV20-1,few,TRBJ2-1,CSAIGLAESSYNEQFF,TGCAGTGCTATCGGACTAGCGGAGAGCTCCTACAATGAGCAGTTCTTC
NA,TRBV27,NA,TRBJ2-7,CASSHPQSAHEQYF,TGTGCCAGCAGTCACCCCCAGTCAGCCCACGAGCAGTACTTC
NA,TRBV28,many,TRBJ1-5,CASSFLVVNQPQHF,TGTGCCAGCAGTTTTTTGGTAGTCAATCAGCCCCAGCATTTT
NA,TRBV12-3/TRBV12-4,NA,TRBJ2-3,CASSTLGGGPVTQYF,TGTGCCAGCAGCACCCTTGGGGGGGGCCCAGTTACGCAGTATTTT
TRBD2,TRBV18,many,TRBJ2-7,CASSPPAGGF,TGTGCCAGCTCACCACCCGCCGGGGGGTTC
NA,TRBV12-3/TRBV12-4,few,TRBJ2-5,CASSFTLSGRRETQYF,TGTGCCAGCAGTTTTACGTTGTCAGGGCGACGAGAGACCCAGTACTTC